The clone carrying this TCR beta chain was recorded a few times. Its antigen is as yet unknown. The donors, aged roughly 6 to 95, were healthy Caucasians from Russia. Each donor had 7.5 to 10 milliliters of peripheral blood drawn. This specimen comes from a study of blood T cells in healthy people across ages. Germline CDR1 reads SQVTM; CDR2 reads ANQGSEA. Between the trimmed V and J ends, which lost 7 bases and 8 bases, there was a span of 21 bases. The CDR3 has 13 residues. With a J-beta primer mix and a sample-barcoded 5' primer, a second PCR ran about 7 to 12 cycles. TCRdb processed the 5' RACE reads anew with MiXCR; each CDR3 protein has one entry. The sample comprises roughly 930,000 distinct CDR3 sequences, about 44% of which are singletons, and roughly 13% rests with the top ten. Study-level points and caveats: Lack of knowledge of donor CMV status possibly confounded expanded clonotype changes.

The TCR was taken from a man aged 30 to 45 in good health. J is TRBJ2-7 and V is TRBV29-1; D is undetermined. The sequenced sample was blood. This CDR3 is CSAEVGGTTKQYF. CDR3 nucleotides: TGCAGCGCCGAGGTTGGCGGAACTACGAAGCAGTACTTC.